One and the same sample provided the 8 T cell receptor beta chains below, sequenced in a study of T cells in Graves' hyperthyroidism and ophthalmopathy. RNA transcripts gave rise to amplified TCR beta CDR3 regions. TCR CDR3 regions were first amplified by RT-PCR with HTBI primers. Each CDR3 protein is one row after TCRdb ran MiXCR on the multiplex PCR reads. The data contain a few hundred thousand distinct CDR3 sequences, less than 25% of them seen just once; the ten biggest clones take up less than 30%. Sequenced sample: blood. The source of these receptors is a man aged 18 to 29 with Graves' hyperthyroidism.

As regards this clonotype: At one of its ends the junction is not consistent with the germline gene, which may arise from a read error. V is TRBV28 and J is TRBJ2-2; 7 positions match TRBD2. This CDR3 contains 14 residues. Germline CDR1 reads MDHEN; CDR2 reads SYDVKM. CDR3 in DNA: TGTGCCAGTGCCGGGCAGGGCGGCAGCGGGGAGCTGCTTTTT. Its protein product is CASAGQGGSGELLF. The whole variable domain, remainder taken from reference TRBV28 and TRBJ2-2, is DVKVTQSSRYLVKRTGEKVFLECVQDMDHENMFWYRQDPGLGLRLIYFSYDVKMKEKGDIPEGYSVSREKKERFSLILESASTNQTSMYLCASAGQGGSGELLFGEGSRLTVL.

V and J are TRBV15 and TRBJ2-5; D call uncertain. CDR3 length: 15 amino acids. CDR1 LNHNV and CDR2 YYDKDF come from the germline V gene (reference sequence). Trimming stripped 1 base from V and 2 bases from J, with 11 bases between. CDR3 coding DNA: TGTGCCACCAGCAGAGTTGGAGCCTTACAAGAGACCCAGTACTTC. Translating gives CATSRVGALQETQYF.

This clonotype occurred once. V and J are TRBV13 and TRBJ2-3, with D hard to call. This CDR3 region has 14 residues. Germline V gene sequence: CDR1 PRHDT, CDR2 FYEKMQ (reference sequence). Deletions cut 4 bases from V and 2 bases from J, with 10 bases between. The CDR3 region has the DNA TGTGCCAGCAGCTCAACAAGTATCACAGATACGCAGTATTTT. Its protein is CASSSTSITDTQYF. Supplemented by reference TRBV13 and TRBJ2-3, the full variable domain reads AAGVIQSPRHLIKEKRETATLKCYPIPRHDTVYWYQQGPGQDPQFLISFYEKMQSDKGSIPDRFSAQQFSDYHSELNMSSLELGDSALYFCASSSTSITDTQYFGPGTRLTVL.

The V gene is TRBV29-1, the J gene TRBJ1-2; 8 bases line up with TRBD1. The CDR3 runs to 15 residues. The V gene's germline CDR1 is SQVTM and CDR2 ANQGSEA. The V and J ends lost 3 bases and 1 base, in that order; junction bases with no gene match: 7. The CDR3 is CSVDSGQGFNYGYTF. The CDR3 DNA reads as TGCAGCGTTGATTCCGGACAGGGATTTAACTATGGCTACACCTTC.

V is TRBV6-1 and J is TRBJ1-2; the D gene is possibly TRBD1 (6 bases). CDR1 is MNHNS, CDR2 SASEGT, per germline. The V end was cut by 5 bases, the J end by 4 bases, with 14 bases between. This CDR3 is built from 14 residues. In DNA form, the CDR3 reads TGTGCCAGCAGTCCCGGACAGTCTCTCTATGGCTACACCTTC. Translated: CASSPGQSLYGYTF.

This clonotype occurred many times. V is TRBV6-5 and J is TRBJ1-1; the D is unclear. Trimming took 2 bases from V and 5 from J, leaving 15 bases between them. CDR3 length equals 15 residues. The germline V gene has CDR1 MNHEY and CDR2 SVGAGI. CDR3 region: CASSYPGILGTEAFF. The CDR3 bases are TGTGCCAGCAGTTACCCAGGAATCCTGGGGACTGAAGCTTTCTTT.

This clonotype turned up a few times. This chain's CDR3 is CASSVALGQNYEQYF. DNA of the CDR3: TGTGCCAGCAGCGTAGCCCTGGGACAGAACTACGAGCAGTACTTC. V gene TRBV9 combines with J gene TRBJ2-7; 7 nucleotides agree with TRBD1. V was clipped by 0 bases and J by 3 bases; unmatched bases: 6. The germline V gene encodes CDR1 SGDLS and CDR2 YYNGEE. The CDR3 length is 15 residues.

This clonotype was recorded many times. This chain uses TRBV2 with TRBJ2-2, with D tentatively TRBD2 (5 bases). Germline values: CDR1 SNHLY, CDR2 FYNNEI. The CDR3 is made up of 14 amino acids. Trimming cost V 7 bases and J 0 bases, with 9 bases left between them. CDR3 DNA: TGTGCCAGCACAGAGGGCACGAACACCGGGGAGCTGTTTTTT. This sequence encodes CASTEGTNTGELFF.